This T cell receptor beta chain was found in a study of tumor-infiltrating lymphocytes in oesophageal squamous cell carcinoma. TCRdb reprocessed the PCR reads via MiXCR and lists one record per CDR3 protein. In the table there are approximately 9,500 distinct CDR3 sequences, roughly 60% of which are singletons. With respect to this clonotype: Since no conserved phenylalanine or tryptophan closes the CDR3, a read error is the likely cause. The DNA is omitted, as the CDR3 cannot be located on it reliably, and the CDR3 follows TCRdb's listing.

Germline CDR1 MNHEY, CDR2 SMNVEV (reference sequence). The CDR3 is 10 amino acids long, termini counted. The TCR comes from a male donor with esophageal squamous cell carcinoma. Material for sequencing was esophageal tumor tissue. The gene calls are TRBV27 and TRBJ2-4; the table's D call of TRBD2 was not tested on the DNA. This CDR3 reads CASTSGTSGR.